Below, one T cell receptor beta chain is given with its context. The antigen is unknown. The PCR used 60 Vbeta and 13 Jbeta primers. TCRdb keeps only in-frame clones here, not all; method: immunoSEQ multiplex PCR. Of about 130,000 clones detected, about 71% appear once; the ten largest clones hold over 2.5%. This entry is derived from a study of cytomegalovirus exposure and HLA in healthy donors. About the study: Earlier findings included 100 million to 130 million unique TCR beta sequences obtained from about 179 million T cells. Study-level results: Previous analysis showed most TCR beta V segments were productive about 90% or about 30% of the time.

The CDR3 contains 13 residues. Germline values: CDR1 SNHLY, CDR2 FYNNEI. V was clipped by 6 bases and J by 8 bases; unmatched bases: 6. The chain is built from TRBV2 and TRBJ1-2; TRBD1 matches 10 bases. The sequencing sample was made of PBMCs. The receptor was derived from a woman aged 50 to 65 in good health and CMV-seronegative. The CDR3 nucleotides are TGTGCCAGCAGGGCGACAGGGGGCGACGGCTACACCTTC. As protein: CASRATGGDGYTF.